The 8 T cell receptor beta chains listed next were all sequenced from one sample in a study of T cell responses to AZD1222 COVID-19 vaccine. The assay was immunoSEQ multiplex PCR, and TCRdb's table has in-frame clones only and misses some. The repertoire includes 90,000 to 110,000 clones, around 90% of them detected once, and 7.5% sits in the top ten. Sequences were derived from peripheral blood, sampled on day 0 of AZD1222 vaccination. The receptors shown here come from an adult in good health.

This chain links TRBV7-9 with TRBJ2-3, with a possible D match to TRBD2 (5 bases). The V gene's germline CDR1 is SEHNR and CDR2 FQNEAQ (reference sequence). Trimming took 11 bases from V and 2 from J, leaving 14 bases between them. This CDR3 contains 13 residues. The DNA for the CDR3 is TGTGCCTTTGGAGGCGGGCTCACAGATACGCAGTATTTT. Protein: CAFGGGLTDTQYF.

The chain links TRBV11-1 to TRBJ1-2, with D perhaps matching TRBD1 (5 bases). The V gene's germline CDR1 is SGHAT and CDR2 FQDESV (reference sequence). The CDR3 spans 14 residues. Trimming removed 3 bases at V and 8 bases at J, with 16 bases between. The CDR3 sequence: CASSFWGRVYGYTF. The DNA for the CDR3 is TGTGCCAGCAGCTTTTGGGGCAGGGTATACGGCTACACCTTC.

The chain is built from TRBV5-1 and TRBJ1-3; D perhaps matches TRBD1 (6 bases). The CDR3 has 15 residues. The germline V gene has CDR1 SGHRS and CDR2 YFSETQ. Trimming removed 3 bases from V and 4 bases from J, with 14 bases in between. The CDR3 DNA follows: TGCGCCAGCAGCTGGACCGGGGGCCAAGGAAACACCATATATTTT. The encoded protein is CASSWTGGQGNTIYF. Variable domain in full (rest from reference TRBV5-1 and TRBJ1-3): KAGVTQTPRYLIKTRGQQVTLSCSPISGHRSVSWYQQTPGQGLQFLFEYFSETQRNKGNFPGRFSGRQFSNSRSEMNVSTLELGDSALYLCASSWTGGQGNTIYFGEGSWLTVV.

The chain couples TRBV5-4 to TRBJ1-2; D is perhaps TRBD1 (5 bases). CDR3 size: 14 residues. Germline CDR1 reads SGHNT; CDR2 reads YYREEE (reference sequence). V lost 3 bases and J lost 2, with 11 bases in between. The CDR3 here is CASSWGRVNYGYTF. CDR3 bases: TGTGCCAGCAGCTGGGGACGGGTGAACTATGGCTACACCTTC.

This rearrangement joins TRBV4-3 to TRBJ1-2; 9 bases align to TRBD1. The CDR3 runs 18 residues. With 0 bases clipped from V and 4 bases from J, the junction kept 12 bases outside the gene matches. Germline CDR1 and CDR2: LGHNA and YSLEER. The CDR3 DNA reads TGCGCCAGCAGCCAAGATTTCCGCGGGACAGGGCGGTTCTATGGCTACACCTTC. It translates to CASSQDFRGTGRFYGYTF.

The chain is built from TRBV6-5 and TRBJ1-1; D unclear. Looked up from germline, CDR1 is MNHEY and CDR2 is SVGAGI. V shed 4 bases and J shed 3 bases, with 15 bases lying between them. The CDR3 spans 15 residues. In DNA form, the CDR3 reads TGTGCCAGCAGTTGGCTCAGGCGCGTAGACACTGAAGCTTTCTTT. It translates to CASSWLRRVDTEAFF.

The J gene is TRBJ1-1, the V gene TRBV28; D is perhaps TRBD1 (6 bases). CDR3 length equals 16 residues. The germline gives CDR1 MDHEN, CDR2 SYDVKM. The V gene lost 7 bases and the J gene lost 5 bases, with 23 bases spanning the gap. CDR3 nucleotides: TGTGCCAGCAAGAAGGGGGGGGCGCGAAGGTATACTGAAGCTTTCTTT. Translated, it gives CASKKGGARRYTEAFF.

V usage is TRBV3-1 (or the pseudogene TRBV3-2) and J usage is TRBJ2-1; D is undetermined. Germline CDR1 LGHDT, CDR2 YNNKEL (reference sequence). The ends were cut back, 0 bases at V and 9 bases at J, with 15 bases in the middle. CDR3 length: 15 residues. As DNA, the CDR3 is TGTGCCAGCAGCCAAGATTGGGCAGCCTGGGGTGAGCAGTTCTTC. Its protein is CASSQDWAAWGEQFF.